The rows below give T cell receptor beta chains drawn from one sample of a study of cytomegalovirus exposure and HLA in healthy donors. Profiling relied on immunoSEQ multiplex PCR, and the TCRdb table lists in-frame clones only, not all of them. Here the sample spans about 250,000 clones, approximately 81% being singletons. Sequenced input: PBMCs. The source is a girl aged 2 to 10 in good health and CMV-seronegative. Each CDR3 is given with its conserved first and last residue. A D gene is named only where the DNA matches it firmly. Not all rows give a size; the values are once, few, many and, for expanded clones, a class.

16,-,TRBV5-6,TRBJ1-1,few,CASSFLGPGSHTEAFF,TGTGCCAGCAGCTTCCTGGGTCCGGGGTCTCACACTGAAGCTTTCTTT
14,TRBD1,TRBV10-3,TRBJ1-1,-,CAIRTGHMNTEAFF,TGTGCCATCCGGACAGGTCACATGAACACTGAAGCTTTCTTT
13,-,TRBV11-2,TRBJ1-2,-,CASSSLRDYGYTF,TGTGCCAGCAGCTCTCTCCGGGACTATGGCTACACCTTC
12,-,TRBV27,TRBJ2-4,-,CASTPAKNIQYF,TGTGCCAGCACTCCAGCCAAAAACATTCAGTACTTC
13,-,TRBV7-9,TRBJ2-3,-,CASSLGAADTQYF,TGTGCCAGCAGCTTAGGGGCCGCAGATACGCAGTATTTT
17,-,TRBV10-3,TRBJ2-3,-,CAISPRTVASPQDTQYF,TGTGCCATCAGTCCGAGAACCGTAGCGTCCCCCCAGGATACGCAGTATTTT
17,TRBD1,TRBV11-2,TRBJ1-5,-,CASSLGTGTGYNQPQHF,TGTGCCAGCAGCTTGGGGACCGGGACAGGATACAATCAGCCCCAGCATTTT
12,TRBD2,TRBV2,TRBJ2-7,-,CASLTSGNEQYF,TGTGCCAGCTTGACTAGCGGGAACGAGCAGTACTTC
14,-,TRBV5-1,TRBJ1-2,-,CASSLVSAGYGYTF,TGCGCCAGCAGCTTGGTTTCGGCGGGGTATGGCTACACCTTC
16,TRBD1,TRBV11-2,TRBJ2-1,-,CASGPPRTGGMGEQFF,TGTGCCAGCGGCCCTCCCCGGACAGGGGGAATGGGGGAGCAGTTCTTC
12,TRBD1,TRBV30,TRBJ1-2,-,CAWSRQGRGYTF,TGTGCCTGGAGTAGACAGGGTAGGGGCTACACCTTC
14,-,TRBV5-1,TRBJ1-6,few,CASSPTTGISPLHF,TGCGCCAGCAGCCCTACCACAGGGATATCACCCCTCCACTTT
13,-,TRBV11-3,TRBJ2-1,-,CASSLGGAGEQFF,TGTGCCAGCAGCTTAGGGGGAGCGGGTGAGCAGTTCTTC
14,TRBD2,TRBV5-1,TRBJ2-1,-,CASSLEAGGTEQFF,TGCGCCAGCAGCTTGGAGGCGGGGGGAACTGAGCAGTTCTTC
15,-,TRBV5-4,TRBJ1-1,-,CASVGEGHMNTEAFF,TGTGCCAGCGTCGGTGAGGGCCACATGAACACTGAAGCTTTCTTT
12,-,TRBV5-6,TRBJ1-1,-,CASRLRQTEAFF,TGTGCCAGCAGACTACGACAGACGGAAGCTTTCTTT
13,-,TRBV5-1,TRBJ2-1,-,CASSLALAGEQFF,TGCGCCAGCAGCTTGGCCTTGGCGGGTGAGCAGTTCTTC
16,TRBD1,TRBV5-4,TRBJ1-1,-,CASSSRTGGLNTEAFF,TGTGCCAGCAGCTCCCGGACAGGGGGCTTGAACACTGAAGCTTTCTTT
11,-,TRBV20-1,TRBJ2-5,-,CSGWREETQYF,TGCAGTGGGTGGCGGGAAGAGACCCAGTACTTC
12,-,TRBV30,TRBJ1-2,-,CAWSVEVGGYTF,TGTGCCTGGAGTGTAGAGGTGGGTGGCTACACCTTC
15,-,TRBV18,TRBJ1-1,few,CASSPPQGTLTEAFF,TGTGCCAGCTCACCACCCCAGGGAACCCTAACTGAAGCTTTCTTT
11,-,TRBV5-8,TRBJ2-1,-,CASSFGLASFF,TGTGCCAGCAGCTTTGGGCTAGCATCTTTCTTC
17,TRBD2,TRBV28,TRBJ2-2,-,CASSLRGLAGGPGELFF,TGTGCCAGCAGCCTCCGAGGACTAGCGGGAGGACCCGGGGAGCTGTTTTTT
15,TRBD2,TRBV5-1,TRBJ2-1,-,CASSDGTSGNNEQFF,TGCGCCAGCAGCGACGGGACTAGCGGGAACAATGAGCAGTTCTTC
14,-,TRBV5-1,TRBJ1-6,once,CASRSARENSPLHF,TGCGCCAGCAGAAGCGCCAGGGAAAATTCACCCCTCCACTTT
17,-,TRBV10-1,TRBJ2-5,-,CASSESGGAGRQETQYF,TGCGCCAGCAGTGAGTCGGGGGGGGCGGGCCGCCAAGAGACCCAGTACTTC
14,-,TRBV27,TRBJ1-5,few,CASSGLGRAQPQHF,TGTGCCAGCTCCGGACTCGGACGGGCTCAGCCCCAGCATTTT
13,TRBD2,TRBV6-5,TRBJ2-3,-,CASQRGRTDTQYF,TGTGCCAGCCAGCGGGGGCGGACAGATACGCAGTATTTT
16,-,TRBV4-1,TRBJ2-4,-,CASSHGVSQTVNIQYF,TGCGCCAGCAGCCACGGCGTTAGCCAGACCGTTAACATTCAGTACTTC
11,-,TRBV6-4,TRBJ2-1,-,CANDSDNEQFF,TGTGCCAACGACAGCGACAATGAGCAGTTCTTC
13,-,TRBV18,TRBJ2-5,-,CASSPLLQETQYF,TGTGCCAGCTCACCGCTACTACAAGAGACCCAGTACTTC
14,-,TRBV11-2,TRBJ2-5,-,CASSPRDSQETQYF,TGTGCCAGCAGCCCGCGGGACAGCCAAGAGACCCAGTACTTC
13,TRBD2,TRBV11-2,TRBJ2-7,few,CASSHIAGGEQYF,TGTGCCAGCAGCCATATCGCGGGGGGCGAGCAGTACTTC
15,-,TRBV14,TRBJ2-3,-,CASSPRDFPTDTQYF,TGTGCCAGCAGCCCCCGGGACTTTCCCACAGATACGCAGTATTTT
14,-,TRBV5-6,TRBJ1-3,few,CASSHNWSGNTIYF,TGTGCCAGCAGCCACAATTGGTCTGGAAACACCATATATTTT
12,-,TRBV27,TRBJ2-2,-,CASSLVSGELFF,TGTGCCAGCAGTTTAGTATCCGGGGAGCTGTTTTTT
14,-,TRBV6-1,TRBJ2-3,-,CASSRDSGTDTQYF,TGTGCCAGCAGCCGGGACTCAGGCACAGATACGCAGTATTTT
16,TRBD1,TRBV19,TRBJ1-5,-,CASSTERTGARQPQHF,TGTGCCAGTAGTACCGAACGGACAGGGGCAAGGCAGCCCCAGCATTTT
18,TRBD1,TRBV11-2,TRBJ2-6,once,CASSLIGQVVSGANVLTF,TGTGCCAGCAGCCTCATAGGACAGGTAGTTTCTGGGGCCAACGTCCTGACTTTC
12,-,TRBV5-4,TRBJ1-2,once,CASSPAGMGYTF,TGTGCCAGCAGCCCCGCAGGGATGGGCTACACCTTC
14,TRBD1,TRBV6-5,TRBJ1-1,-,CASSGRTGDTEAFF,TGTGCCAGCAGTGGCCGGACAGGGGACACTGAAGCTTTCTTT
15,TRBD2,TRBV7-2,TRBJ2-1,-,CASSFIAGNYNEQFF,TGTGCCAGCAGTTTCATAGCGGGAAATTACAATGAGCAGTTCTTC
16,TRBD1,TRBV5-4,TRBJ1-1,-,CASSPQDRAAPDEAFF,TGTGCCAGCAGCCCTCAGGACAGGGCAGCACCCGATGAAGCTTTCTTT
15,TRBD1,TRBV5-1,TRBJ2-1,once,CASSAGDRQHNEQFF,TGCGCCAGCAGCGCTGGGGACAGGCAACACAATGAGCAGTTCTTC
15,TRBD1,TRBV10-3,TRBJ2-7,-,CAISGAGGASYEQYF,TGTGCCATCAGTGGTGCAGGGGGCGCCTCCTACGAGCAGTACTTC